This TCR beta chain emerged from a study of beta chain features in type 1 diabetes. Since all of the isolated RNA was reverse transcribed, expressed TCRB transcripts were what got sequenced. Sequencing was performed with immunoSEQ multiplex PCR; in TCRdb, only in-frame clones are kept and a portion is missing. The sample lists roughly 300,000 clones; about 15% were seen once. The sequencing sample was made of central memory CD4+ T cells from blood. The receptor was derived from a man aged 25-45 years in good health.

This chain's CDR3 is CASSLEPGGYTEAFF. CDR3 nucleotide sequence: TGCGCCAGCAGCTTGGAGCCAGGGGGCTACACTGAAGCTTTCTTT. The chain has TRBV5-1 and TRBJ1-1, with TRBD1 matching over 8 bases. V was pared by 0 bases and J by 3 bases, with 4 bases of the junction left unmatched. The CDR3 contains 15 residues. The V gene's germline CDR1 is SGHRS and CDR2 YFSETQ.